These 27 T cell receptor beta chains were all obtained from the same sample, sequenced in a study of blood T cell repertoires in COVID-19. Profiling relied on immunoSEQ multiplex PCR, and the TCRdb table lists in-frame clones only, not all of them. The table has around 140,000 clones, about 87% seen once. Sequencing used peripheral blood. These receptor sequences come from a man aged 50-59 years who had recovered from COVID-19.

The chain carries TRBV6-2 or TRBV6-3 and TRBJ2-3; TRBD2 agrees at 7 bases. Trimming removed 2 bases from V and 0 bases from J; junction bases left unmatched: 8. Germline CDR1 is MNHEY and CDR2 is SVGEGT. The CDR3 consists of 17 residues. CDR3 bases: TGTGCCAGCAGTTACAGGAGCGGGGTGGGAAGCACAGATACGCAGTATTTT. Translated, it gives CASSYRSGVGSTDTQYF.

The chain combines TRBV5-5 with TRBJ1-1; no definite D call. V gave up 2 bases and J gave up 6 bases, with 17 bases separating them. This CDR3 contains 15 residues. Germline V gene data show CDR1 as SGHKS and CDR2 as YYEKEE (reference sequence). DNA for the CDR3: TGTGCCAGCAGCTTTGCGGGCCCTCAGGTCGCTGAAGCTTTCTTT. This translates into CASSFAGPQVAEAFF.

The rearrangement uses TRBV19 and TRBJ2-7; D remains unclear. CDR1 and CDR2 from the germline V gene are LNHDA and SQIVND (reference sequence). The CDR3 runs 12 residues. V lost 5 bases to trimming and J lost 3 bases, with 8 bases between them. CDR3 amino acids: CASSVPGYEQYF. The CDR3 DNA reads as TGTGCCAGTAGTGTCCCGGGCTACGAGCAGTACTTC.

This sequence joins TRBV7-2 and TRBJ1-2; D remains ambiguous. The V end was cut by 5 bases, the J end by 3 bases, with 10 bases between. The CDR3 extends over 13 amino acids. The V gene's germline CDR1 is SGHTA and CDR2 FQGNSA. CDR3 DNA sequence: TGTGCCAGCAGCCATCGGAGGGACTATGGCTACACCTTC. Translated, it gives CASSHRRDYGYTF. Full variable domain (outside the CDR3, taken from reference TRBV7-2 and TRBJ1-2): GAGVSQSPSNKVTEKGKDVELRCDPISGHTALYWYRQSLGQGLEFLIYFQGNSAPDKSGLPSDRFSAERTGGSVSTLTIQRTQQEDSAVYLCASSHRRDYGYTFGSGTRLTVV.

The J gene is TRBJ2-3, the V gene TRBV19, with D possibly TRBD1 on 5 matching bases. Germline V gives CDR1 LNHDA, CDR2 SQIVND (reference sequence). V lost 5 bases to trimming and J lost 2 bases, with 8 bases between them. CDR3 size: 13 residues. This CDR3 is CASSDGATDTQYF. In nucleotides, the CDR3 is TGTGCCAGTAGTGATGGGGCCACAGATACGCAGTATTTT.

There are a few counts of this clone. J is TRBJ1-1 and V is TRBV5-6; D not certain. V was pared by 2 bases and J by 5 bases, with 16 bases between. This CDR3 spans 15 amino acids. Germline V gene lookup returns CDR1 SGHDT and CDR2 YYEEEE. The CDR3 loop reads CASSLIVSPGTEAFF. DNA of the CDR3: TGTGCCAGCAGCTTAATTGTATCTCCGGGGACTGAAGCTTTCTTT.

This chain joins TRBV6-5 and TRBJ1-3, with D uncertain. Germline V gene lookup returns CDR1 MNHEY and CDR2 SVGAGI. Trimming stripped 8 bases from V and 3 bases from J, with 5 bases between. The CDR3 is made up of 11 amino acids. The CDR3 nucleotides are TGTGCCAGCTACTTTGGAAACACCATATATTTT. Its protein product is CASYFGNTIYF.

This chain links TRBV6-2 or TRBV6-3 with TRBJ2-3; 8 nucleotides agree with TRBD1. The length of the CDR3 is 17 residues. V was clipped by 2 bases and J by 3 bases; unmatched bases: 10. Germline V gene data show CDR1 as MNHEY and CDR2 as SVGEGT. Written as DNA, the CDR3 is TGTGCCAGCAGTTACAGTTGGCGGACAGGGTTGACAGATACGCAGTATTTT. Encoded protein: CASSYSWRTGLTDTQYF.

This rearrangement joins TRBV5-6 to TRBJ1-2, with 9 bases that match TRBD1. This CDR3 has 15 residues. The germline V gene has CDR1 SGHDT and CDR2 YYEEEE. Trimming cost V 2 bases and J 7 bases; bases outside gene matches: 9. CDR3: CASSLQGAPNTGYTF. CDR3 DNA: TGTGCCAGCAGCTTACAGGGGGCTCCCAACACTGGCTACACCTTC.

This CDR3 is CASSRGTGENIQYF. CDR3 DNA sequence: TGTGCCAGCAGTCGGGGGACAGGGGAAAACATTCAGTACTTC. V usage is TRBV27 and J usage is TRBJ2-4, with 10 nucleotides matching TRBD1. The trim removed 5 bases at V and 5 bases at J, leaving 3 bases unmatched. CDR1 and CDR2 (germline): MNHEY, SMNVEV (reference sequence). The CDR3 is 14 residues long.

This clone came up a few times. The rearrangement uses TRBV11-1 and TRBJ2-6; D remains ambiguous. Trimming pared 5 bases from V and 4 bases from J, leaving 12 bases between. This CDR3 region has 15 residues. CDR1 is SGHAT and CDR2 is FQDESV in the germline V gene (reference sequence). The CDR3 sequence is CASSPIKAGANVLTF. For the CDR3, the DNA is TGTGCCAGCAGCCCCATTAAAGCCGGGGCCAACGTCCTGACTTTC. Based on the CDR3 plus reference TRBV11-1 and TRBJ2-6, the full variable domain is EAEVAQSPRYKITEKSQAVAFWCDPISGHATLYWYRQILGQGPELLVQFQDESVVDDSQLPKDRFSAERLKGVDSTLKIQPAELGDSAMYLCASSPIKAGANVLTFGAGSRLTVL.

This clone was observed a single time. This rearrangement joins TRBV3-1 (or the pseudogene TRBV3-2) to TRBJ1-2; TRBD1 is a possible D gene (5 bases). The CDR3 consists of 14 residues. The V gene lost 4 bases and the J gene lost 4 bases, with 13 bases spanning the gap. Germline CDR1 reads LGHDT; CDR2 reads YNNKEL (reference sequence). CDR3 DNA: TGTGCCAGCAGCCCGGACGGGGGAAGCTATGGCTACACCTTC. Translation: CASSPDGGSYGYTF.

The chain links TRBV5-1 to TRBJ1-1; D is unresolved. This CDR3 region has 15 residues. Deletions cut 2 bases from V and 0 bases from J, with 11 bases between. Germline V gene sequence: CDR1 SGHRS, CDR2 YFSETQ. CDR3 sequence: CASSFPTEMNTEAFF. The DNA of the CDR3 is TGCGCCAGCAGCTTCCCAACGGAGATGAACACTGAAGCTTTCTTT.

The chain employs TRBV4-3 and TRBJ2-7, with 7 bases lining up with TRBD1. The germline V gene has CDR1 LGHNA and CDR2 YSLEER. J gave up 3 bases and V 0 bases, and 5 bases lay outside the gene matches. There are 15 residues in the CDR3. The CDR3 spells CASSQDPTGYYEQYF. In DNA form, the CDR3 reads TGCGCCAGCAGCCAAGATCCGACAGGGTACTACGAGCAGTACTTC.

Here the CDR3 DNA reads TGTGCCAGTAGTATAAACAGGGGGGATGGCTACACCTTC. Its protein product is CASSINRGDGYTF. The rearrangement joins TRBV19 to TRBJ1-2, with TRBD1 identical over 8 bases. The V gene end was trimmed by 2 bases and the J gene end by 6 bases; junction bases not matched to a gene: 2. The germline gives CDR1 LNHDA, CDR2 SQIVND (reference sequence). The CDR3 is made up of 13 amino acids.

The chain has TRBV6-5 and TRBJ2-3; 8 nucleotides agree with TRBD2. The CDR3 has 15 residues. The germline CDR1 and CDR2 sequences are MNHEY and SVGAGI. V lost 0 bases and J lost 7; bases outside the gene matches: 6. The CDR3 here is CASSYSWRGANTQYF. CDR3 sequence (DNA): TGTGCCAGCAGTTACTCCTGGCGGGGGGCCAATACGCAGTATTTT.

This CDR3 is CASSQGTSGGWGEQFF. As DNA, the CDR3 is TGTGCCAGCAGCCAAGGGACTAGCGGGGGCTGGGGTGAGCAGTTCTTC. V and J are TRBV3-1 (or the pseudogene TRBV3-2) and TRBJ2-1, with 13 positions matching TRBD2. Germline V lookup: CDR1 LGHDT, CDR2 YNNKEL (reference sequence). Unmatched junction bases numbered 6, after V lost 1 base and J lost 9 bases. This CDR3 is built from 16 residues.

The J gene is TRBJ1-1, the V gene TRBV19; tentatively, D is TRBD1 (5 bases). The length of the CDR3 is 15 residues. CDR1 and CDR2 from the germline V gene are LNHDA and SQIVND (reference sequence). V was clipped by 1 base and J by 5 bases, with 14 bases between them. CDR3 loop: CASSIVGPLRTEAFF. DNA of the CDR3: TGTGCCAGTAGTATAGTGGGGCCACTAAGGACTGAAGCTTTCTTT.

The chain couples TRBV25-1 to TRBJ2-2, with D maybe TRBD2 (6 bases). The germline V gene has CDR1 MGHDK and CDR2 SYGVNS. The CDR3 has 15 residues. V gave up 8 bases and J gave up 0 bases, with 13 bases separating them. CDR3 sequence reads: CASRGRTANTGELFF. The CDR3, as DNA: TGTGCCAGCCGAGGGAGGACGGCGAACACCGGGGAGCTGTTTTTT. Using reference TRBV25-1 and TRBJ2-2 for the parts outside the CDR3, the full variable domain is EADIYQTPRYLVIGTGKKITLECSQTMGHDKMYWYQQDPGMELHLIHYSYGVNSTEKGDLSSESTVSRIRTEHFPLTLESARPSHTSQYLCASRGRTANTGELFFGEGSRLTVL.

The rearrangement links TRBV5-6 to TRBJ1-3; 11 bases agree with TRBD1. After removal of 2 bases from V and 0 bases from J, the junction contained 4 bases not matched to a gene. The CDR3 length is 17 residues. In germline, CDR1 is SGHDT, CDR2 YYEEEE. Written as DNA, the CDR3 is TGTGCCAGCAGCTTTGGGACAGGGGGTTCCTCTGGAAACACCATATATTTT. Its protein is CASSFGTGGSSGNTIYF.

The rearrangement joins TRBV7-8 to TRBJ1-5, with D tentatively TRBD1 (5 bases). The CDR3 has 17 amino acids. V was pared by 0 bases and J by 0 bases, with 12 bases between. CDR1 SGHVS and CDR2 FQNEAQ come from the germline V gene. As DNA, the CDR3 is TGTGCCAGCAGCTTAGCTTTTTCGGGGGTTAGCAATCAGCCCCAGCATTTT. This translates into CASSLAFSGVSNQPQHF.

Only one count was recorded for this clone. V is TRBV6-6 and J is TRBJ2-7, with D unclear. The CDR3 loop spans 12 amino acids. The germline V gene has CDR1 MNHNY and CDR2 SVGAGI (reference sequence). V lost 6 bases, J lost 3 bases, and 9 bases lay in between. The CDR3 DNA is TGTGCCAGCAGCCCCACGAGCTACGAGCAGTACTTC. As protein: CASSPTSYEQYF.

This rearrangement joins TRBV5-1 to TRBJ1-2; 9 bases agree with TRBD1. V dropped 4 bases and J dropped 3; count of bases not matched to a gene: 7. The CDR3 is 15 residues long. Germline V gene sequence: CDR1 SGHRS, CDR2 YFSETQ. DNA for the CDR3: TGCGCCAGCAGCGTCACAGGGGGCGTAGACTATGGCTACACCTTC. Encoded protein: CASSVTGGVDYGYTF.

The CDR3 nucleotides are TGTGCCTGGAGTGTGTCTGGGGGCTTTAATTCACCCCTCCACTTT. Translating gives CAWSVSGGFNSPLHF. The chain links TRBV30 to TRBJ1-6; perhaps TRBD1 as D (6 bases). CDR3 length: 15 residues. Trimming took off 0 bases at V and 6 bases at J, with 12 bases between the two ends. CDR1 is GTSNPN, CDR2 SVGIG, per germline (reference sequence).

The genes are TRBV7-6 and TRBJ2-7; D is perhaps TRBD2 (5 bases). Germline assignment: CDR1 SGHVS and CDR2 FNYEAQ. CDR3 size: 16 residues. V shed 0 bases and J shed 6 bases, with 18 bases lying between them. The CDR3 DNA follows: TGTGCCAGCAGCTTAGCGGTTCAGTCCCACCGGGGCGAGCAGTACTTC. Its protein product is CASSLAVQSHRGEQYF.

This clone has only one observation. The chain employs TRBV20-1 and TRBJ1-6; 9 bases match TRBD1. The CDR3 is made up of 14 amino acids. The V and J ends lost 3 bases and 10 bases, in that order; junction bases with no gene match: 7. Germline V gives CDR1 DFQATT, CDR2 SNEGSKA (reference sequence). This chain's CDR3 is CSASGDRDLSPLHF. The CDR3 DNA is TGCAGTGCTAGTGGGGACAGGGATTTGTCACCCCTCCACTTT.

The chain has TRBV5-4 and TRBJ2-1; 10 bases line up with TRBD1. CDR3 length: 15 residues. Losses at the gene ends were 5 bases for V and 6 bases for J; bases not matched to a gene: 8. Germline CDR1 and CDR2: SGHNT and YYREEE (reference sequence). The CDR3 DNA follows: TGTGCCAGCAGTTACCGGACAGGGGGTCCCAATGAGCAGTTCTTC. This encodes CASSYRTGGPNEQFF.